This is a list of T cell receptor beta chains from one sample in a study of OX40 agonist ivuxolimab in advanced cancers. Libraries were prepared by immunoSEQ multiplex PCR; TCRdb keeps only in-frame clonotypes and omits some of them. The repertoire has some 140,000 clones, 85% to 95% of them found once; the top ten carry 1%. The input for sequencing was CD4+ or CD8+ T cells sorted from blood, taken in a trial of the OX40 agonist ivuxolimab. These TCRs come from an adult with an advanced solid tumor such as melanoma, head and neck, liver or kidney cancer. Both conserved end residues are part of each CDR3. Fields, in order: CDR3 length, V gene, D gene, clone size, J gene, CDR3 DNA, CDR3 protein. A D gene is named only where the DNA matches it firmly. Size is stated for part of the rows, as once, few or many counts, or as a class when the clone is expanded.

len: 15
v_gene: TRBV28
d_gene: TRBD1
abundance: .
j_gene: TRBJ1-5
CDR3nt: TGTGCCAGCAGCCCTCAGGGGGGGAGCAATCAGCCCCAGCATTTT
CDR3aa: CASSPQGGSNQPQHF

len: 14
v_gene: TRBV7-2
d_gene: TRBD1
abundance: .
j_gene: TRBJ1-1
CDR3nt: TGTGCCAGCAGCTTAGGAGGGGGCAACACTGAAGCTTTCTTT
CDR3aa: CASSLGGGNTEAFF

len: 16
v_gene: TRBV11-2
d_gene: TRBD1
abundance: .
j_gene: TRBJ1-5
CDR3nt: TGTGCCAGCAGCCGGTCAGAATATGCCAGGGGGCAGCCCCAGCATTTT
CDR3aa: CASSRSEYARGQPQHF

len: 14
v_gene: TRBV9
d_gene: .
abundance: .
j_gene: TRBJ2-7
CDR3nt: TGTGCCAGCAGCGTAGACAGGCACCCGTACGAGCAGTACTTC
CDR3aa: CASSVDRHPYEQYF

len: 15
v_gene: TRBV6-5
d_gene: TRBD1
abundance: .
j_gene: TRBJ2-7
CDR3nt: TGTGCCAGCAGTTTTTATACAGGGGTTCGCAACGAGCAGTACTTC
CDR3aa: CASSFYTGVRNEQYF

len: 12
v_gene: TRBV5-5
d_gene: .
abundance: .
j_gene: TRBJ1-2
CDR3nt: TGTGCCAGCAGCTTGGGCAGGGTTGGCTACACCTTC
CDR3aa: CASSLGRVGYTF

len: 14
v_gene: TRBV6-6
d_gene: .
abundance: few
j_gene: TRBJ1-5
CDR3nt: TGTGCCAGCCTGGCAGGGAGTAAGGATCAGCCCCAGCATTTT
CDR3aa: CASLAGSKDQPQHF

len: 15
v_gene: TRBV4-3
d_gene: TRBD1
abundance: .
j_gene: TRBJ2-3
CDR3nt: TGCGCCAGCAGCCGCTGGGGACAGTTGGCAGATACGCAGTATTTT
CDR3aa: CASSRWGQLADTQYF

len: 17
v_gene: TRBV7-2
d_gene: TRBD2
abundance: once
j_gene: TRBJ2-7
CDR3nt: TGTGCCAGCAGCTTCCCCATAGGACTAGCGGGGGGGTACGAGCAGTACTTC
CDR3aa: CASSFPIGLAGGYEQYF

len: 11
v_gene: TRBV20-1
d_gene: .
abundance: .
j_gene: TRBJ2-1
CDR3nt: TGCAGTGCTAGCAGGGCACGGGGGCAGTTCTTC
CDR3aa: CSASRARGQFF

len: 14
v_gene: TRBV7-9
d_gene: TRBD1
abundance: .
j_gene: TRBJ1-2
CDR3nt: TGTGCCAGCAGCTTAGAAGGGACAGGACTAGTCTACACCTTC
CDR3aa: CASSLEGTGLVYTF

len: 17
v_gene: TRBV4-1
d_gene: TRBD1
abundance: .
j_gene: TRBJ1-2
CDR3nt: TGCGCCAGCAGCCAAAGCTTCGGCACAGGGGGAGACGGGGGCTACACCTTC
CDR3aa: CASSQSFGTGGDGGYTF

len: 14
v_gene: TRBV7-2
d_gene: TRBD1
abundance: .
j_gene: TRBJ1-2
CDR3nt: TGTGCCAGCAGCTTGGGCAGGGGGCGTTTGGGCTACACCTTC
CDR3aa: CASSLGRGRLGYTF

len: 12
v_gene: TRBV30
d_gene: .
abundance: .
j_gene: TRBJ2-1
CDR3nt: TGTGCCTGGAGTGTAAACACTGGTGAGCAGTTCTTC
CDR3aa: CAWSVNTGEQFF

len: 13
v_gene: TRBV10-3
d_gene: .
abundance: .
j_gene: TRBJ2-5
CDR3nt: TGTGCCATCAGTGAGAGTGTCGCTGAGACCCAGTACTTC
CDR3aa: CAISESVAETQYF

len: 14
v_gene: TRBV7-9
d_gene: .
abundance: .
j_gene: TRBJ1-2
CDR3nt: TGTGCCAGCAGCTTAGGTAGCGGAGACTATGGCTACACCTTC
CDR3aa: CASSLGSGDYGYTF

len: 13
v_gene: TRBV6-5
d_gene: .
abundance: .
j_gene: TRBJ2-7
CDR3nt: TGTGCCAGCAGTACGACAGGGAGGCGCGAGCAGTACTTC
CDR3aa: CASSTTGRREQYF

len: 14
v_gene: TRBV5-1
d_gene: .
abundance: once
j_gene: TRBJ1-5
CDR3nt: TGCGCCAGCAGCCCGGACGGATACAATCAGCCCCAGCATTTT
CDR3aa: CASSPDGYNQPQHF

len: 14
v_gene: TRBV25-1
d_gene: .
abundance: .
j_gene: TRBJ2-3
CDR3nt: TGTGCCAGCAGTAGGCGGGTTTCGGGGAATACGCAGTATTTT
CDR3aa: CASSRRVSGNTQYF

len: 15
v_gene: TRBV4-1
d_gene: .
abundance: .
j_gene: TRBJ1-1
CDR3nt: TGCGCCAGCAGCCGATCACAGGTGGTGGGCACTGAAGCTTTCTTT
CDR3aa: CASSRSQVVGTEAFF

len: 13
v_gene: TRBV9
d_gene: .
abundance: once
j_gene: TRBJ2-5
CDR3nt: TGTGCCAGCAGCTCTGAAAGTCCAGAGACCCAGTACTTC
CDR3aa: CASSSESPETQYF

len: 15
v_gene: TRBV5-1
d_gene: .
abundance: .
j_gene: TRBJ1-1
CDR3nt: TGCGCCAGCAGCGAGACAGCGGGTTTGAACACTGAAGCTTTCTTT
CDR3aa: CASSETAGLNTEAFF

len: 14
v_gene: TRBV7-2
d_gene: .
abundance: .
j_gene: TRBJ1-5
CDR3nt: TGTGCCAGCAGCCCCCGCCTGGGCAATCAGCCCCAGCATTTT
CDR3aa: CASSPRLGNQPQHF

len: 19
v_gene: TRBV4-2
d_gene: TRBD2
abundance: .
j_gene: TRBJ2-5
CDR3nt: TGTGCCAGCAGCCAAGATCCTGGGACTAGCGGGAGGGCCGGGGAGACCCAGTACTTC
CDR3aa: CASSQDPGTSGRAGETQYF

len: 18
v_gene: TRBV5-5
d_gene: TRBD1
abundance: .
j_gene: TRBJ1-6
CDR3nt: TGTGCCAGCAGCGGACGTAAGACAGGGTCGTACGGGGGTTCACCCCTCCACTTT
CDR3aa: CASSGRKTGSYGGSPLHF

len: 15
v_gene: TRBV19
d_gene: .
abundance: .
j_gene: TRBJ1-4
CDR3nt: TGTGCCAGTAGTATCGGCCGGCGGGCTAATGAAAAACTGTTTTTT
CDR3aa: CASSIGRRANEKLFF

len: 19
v_gene: TRBV12-5
d_gene: TRBD2
abundance: .
j_gene: TRBJ2-1
CDR3nt: TGTGCTAGTGGTTTGGTATTTTCTAGCGGTCCGAGCTCCTACAATGAGCAGTTCTTC
CDR3aa: CASGLVFSSGPSSYNEQFF

len: 20
v_gene: TRBV19
d_gene: TRBD2
abundance: .
j_gene: TRBJ2-5
CDR3nt: TGTGCCAGTAGTATTCTGGCAGGCTCATCCCGGGGAGGGGCCCAAGAGACCCAGTACTTC
CDR3aa: CASSILAGSSRGGAQETQYF

len: 16
v_gene: TRBV27
d_gene: .
abundance: .
j_gene: TRBJ1-5
CDR3nt: TGTGCCAGCAGTTTATTCGCCCGGGGTAGCAATCAGCCCCAGCATTTT
CDR3aa: CASSLFARGSNQPQHF

len: 15
v_gene: TRBV6-5
d_gene: TRBD1
abundance: .
j_gene: TRBJ2-7
CDR3nt: TGTGCCAGCAGTTACTCGATGGGACAGGGGGGCGAGCAGTACTTC
CDR3aa: CASSYSMGQGGEQYF

len: 17
v_gene: TRBV7-8
d_gene: TRBD2
abundance: .
j_gene: TRBJ2-1
CDR3nt: TGTGCCAGCAGCTCACCGGGACTAGCGGGAGTTCGGGATGAGCAGTTCTTC
CDR3aa: CASSSPGLAGVRDEQFF

len: 12
v_gene: TRBV15
d_gene: .
abundance: .
j_gene: TRBJ2-3
CDR3nt: TGTGCCACAGCAACGAGCACAGATACGCAGTATTTT
CDR3aa: CATATSTDTQYF

len: 14
v_gene: TRBV6-6
d_gene: TRBD2
abundance: once
j_gene: TRBJ2-3
CDR3nt: TGTGCCAGCAGCGAGGGAGGGAGCACAGATACGCAGTATTTT
CDR3aa: CASSEGGSTDTQYF

len: 14
v_gene: TRBV10-3
d_gene: TRBD2
abundance: .
j_gene: TRBJ2-3
CDR3nt: TGTGCCATCCGACTAGCGGGAGTGGCAGATACGCAGTATTTT
CDR3aa: CAIRLAGVADTQYF

len: 14
v_gene: TRBV5-1
d_gene: TRBD2
abundance: .
j_gene: TRBJ2-1
CDR3nt: TGCGCCAGCAGCTTGACTAGCGGAGGACTCGAGCAGTTCTTC
CDR3aa: CASSLTSGGLEQFF

len: 14
v_gene: TRBV19
d_gene: .
abundance: .
j_gene: TRBJ2-7
CDR3nt: TGTGCCAGTAGTATCAGACAGAGCCCCTACGAGCAGTACTTC
CDR3aa: CASSIRQSPYEQYF

len: 13
v_gene: TRBV5-1
d_gene: .
abundance: .
j_gene: TRBJ2-1
CDR3nt: TGCGCCAGCAGCTTGGAGAATGGCGATGAGCAGTTCTTC
CDR3aa: CASSLENGDEQFF

len: 16
v_gene: TRBV9
d_gene: TRBD2
abundance: few
j_gene: TRBJ2-3
CDR3nt: TGTGCCAGCAGCACCTCACTAGCGGGAGGGCCGGGGACGCAGTATTTT
CDR3aa: CASSTSLAGGPGTQYF

len: 10
v_gene: TRBV28
d_gene: .
abundance: .
j_gene: TRBJ2-7
CDR3nt: TGTGCCAGCAGTCTCCGGGAGCAGTACTTC
CDR3aa: CASSLREQYF

len: 12
v_gene: TRBV7-9
d_gene: .
abundance: .
j_gene: TRBJ2-7
CDR3nt: TGTGCCAGCAGCTTAGTCCATTACGAGCAGTACTTC
CDR3aa: CASSLVHYEQYF

len: 16
v_gene: TRBV5-1
d_gene: .
abundance: .
j_gene: TRBJ2-4
CDR3nt: TGCGCCAGCAGCCCCCCCGGCGGCAGAGCCAAAAACATTCAGTACTTC
CDR3aa: CASSPPGGRAKNIQYF